This entry lists 9 T cell receptor beta chains sequenced from one sample in a study of T cell repertoires in cytomegalovirus infection. MiXCR, run by TCRdb on the reads, gives a single entry per CDR3 protein. The table records a few hundred thousand distinct CDR3 sequences, 25% to 30% of them present only once. No antigen has been assigned to these receptors. The sequences come from cultured PBMCs, collected from culture after CMV antigen stimulation. The receptors stem from a human donor in good health (CMV status not recorded). Some clones in this sample may be carry-over from other donors' samples.

This clonotype has more than one count but fewer than ten. The gene calls are TRBV12-3 or TRBV12-4 and TRBJ1-2, with D tentatively TRBD1 (5 bases). Trimming shortened V by 5 bases and J by 7 bases, and 8 bases separated the two germline ends. The CDR3 length is 11 residues. The CDR3 coding sequence is TGTGCCAGCAGTGCCGGGGGTGGCTACACCTTC. Amino acid sequence: CASSAGGGYTF.

This clonotype was picked up a small number of times. J is TRBJ2-4 and V is TRBV12-3 or TRBV12-4, with D possibly TRBD1 on 6 matching bases. Trimming removed 6 bases from V and 6 bases from J, with 15 bases in between. The CDR3 is 14 amino acids. CDR3: CASSGQIVGNIQYF. The CDR3 DNA reads as TGTGCCAGCAGCGGACAGATAGTAGGAAACATTCAGTACTTC.

The CDR3: CASSLAAGTFYGYTF. Written as DNA, the CDR3 is TGTGCCAGCAGCTTAGCGGCCGGGACATTTTATGGCTACACCTTC. The rearrangement uses TRBV7-8 and TRBJ1-2, with D possibly matching TRBD1 (6 bases). The length of the CDR3 is 15 residues. Germline loops: CDR1 SGHVS, CDR2 FQNEAQ. Trimming took 0 bases from V and 5 from J, leaving 13 bases between them.

The genes are TRBV28 and TRBJ1-1, with 7 bases that match TRBD1. V gave up 3 bases and J gave up 10 bases; unmatched junction bases: 8. The CDR3 extends over 13 amino acids. Germline CDR1 and CDR2: MDHEN and SYDVKM. The CDR3 here is CASSFVGGMGAFF. The CDR3 DNA sequence: TGTGCCAGCAGTTTTGTAGGGGGCATGGGAGCTTTCTTT.

This clonotype occurred many times. CDR3 DNA sequence: TGTGCCAGTAGTGACTCGACAGGAGAAGGGGGTCCCCAGCATTTT. Its translation: CASSDSTGEGGPQHF. The chain joins TRBV19 to TRBJ1-5; the D gene is possibly TRBD1 (6 bases). Germline CDR1 LNHDA, CDR2 SQIVND (reference sequence). V was cut by 5 bases and J by 10 bases, with 21 bases left in between. The CDR3 runs to 15 residues.

This clonotype was recorded at least ten times. This chain uses TRBV7-2 with TRBJ2-7; TRBD1 is a possible D gene (7 bases). Trimming left V 5 bases short and J 2 bases short, with 19 bases between. The CDR3 sequence is 16 residues long. Germline V gives CDR1 SGHTA, CDR2 FQGNSA. CDR3 in amino acids: CASSPRGGGGTYEQYF. The CDR3, as DNA: TGTGCCAGCAGCCCCCGGGGTGGAGGGGGCACCTACGAGCAGTACTTC.

V is TRBV4-2 and J is TRBJ1-1; a possible D gene is TRBD1 (6 bases). CDR1 and CDR2 (germline): LGHNA, YNFKEQ. This CDR3 is built from 15 residues. Trimming removed 2 bases from V and 1 base from J, with 11 bases in between. The CDR3 DNA follows: TGTGCCAGCAGCCAACCGGGACACCGGAACACTGAAGCTTTCTTT. Translated: CASSQPGHRNTEAFF.

This clonotype is a singleton in its sample. This chain connects TRBV11-2 to TRBJ1-1; D not certain. The germline V gene encodes CDR1 SGHAT and CDR2 FQNNGV. The CDR3 has 12 amino acids. V lost 3 bases to trimming and J lost 11 bases, with 13 bases between them. The CDR3 loop reads CASSFGGFGAFF. In DNA form, the CDR3 reads TGTGCCAGCAGCTTTGGCGGCTTCGGTGCTTTCTTT.

The rearrangement joins TRBV10-3 to TRBJ1-3, with a tentative D call TRBD1 (6 bases). With 6 bases removed from V and 4 bases from J, the gap between germline ends came to 13 bases. The length of the CDR3 is 14 residues. The V gene's germline CDR1 is ENHRY and CDR2 SYGVKD. DNA for the CDR3: TGTGCCATCAGGGGCACAGGGTCAGGAAACACCATATATTTT. This gives the protein CAIRGTGSGNTIYF.